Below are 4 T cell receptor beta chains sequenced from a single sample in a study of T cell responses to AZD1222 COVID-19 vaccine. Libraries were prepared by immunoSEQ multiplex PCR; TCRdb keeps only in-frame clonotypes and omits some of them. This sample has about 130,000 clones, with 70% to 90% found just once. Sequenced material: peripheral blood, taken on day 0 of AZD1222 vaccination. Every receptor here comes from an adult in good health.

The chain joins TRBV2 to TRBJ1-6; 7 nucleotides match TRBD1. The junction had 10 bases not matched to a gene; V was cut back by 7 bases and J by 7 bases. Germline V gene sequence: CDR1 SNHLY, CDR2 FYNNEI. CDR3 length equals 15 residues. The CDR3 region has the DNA TGTGCCAGCACCCCGCCGGGACAGCCGAATTCACCCCTCCACTTT. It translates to CASTPPGQPNSPLHF.

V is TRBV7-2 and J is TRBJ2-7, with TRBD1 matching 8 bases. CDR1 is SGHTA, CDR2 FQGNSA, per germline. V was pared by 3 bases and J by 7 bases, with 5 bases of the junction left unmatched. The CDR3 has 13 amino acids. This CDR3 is CASSLGQVGEQYF. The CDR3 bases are TGTGCCAGCAGCTTGGGACAGGTCGGGGAGCAGTACTTC.

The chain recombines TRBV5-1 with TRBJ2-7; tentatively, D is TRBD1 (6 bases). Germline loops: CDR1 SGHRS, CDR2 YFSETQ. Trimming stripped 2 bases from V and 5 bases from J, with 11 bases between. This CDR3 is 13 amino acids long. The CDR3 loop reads CASSLQQGDEQYF. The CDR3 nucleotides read TGCGCCAGCAGCTTACAACAGGGCGACGAGCAGTACTTC.

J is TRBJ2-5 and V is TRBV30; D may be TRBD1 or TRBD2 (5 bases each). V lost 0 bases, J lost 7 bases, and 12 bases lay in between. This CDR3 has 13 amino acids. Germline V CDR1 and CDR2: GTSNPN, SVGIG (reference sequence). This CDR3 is CAWSVVGAGTQYF. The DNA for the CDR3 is TGTGCCTGGAGTGTGGTTGGGGCGGGGACCCAGTACTTC.